Described below is a single T cell receptor (beta chain) sequence and its context. No cell sorting was done before RNA was extracted from the tissue. The CDR3 spans 15 residues. The germline V gene encodes CDR1 SGHAT and CDR2 FQNNGV. Trimming took off 5 bases at V and 3 bases at J, with 14 bases between the two ends. The data are from a study of tumor and adjacent non-tumor tissue in lung cancer. The library came from three nested PCR rounds adapted from ARM-PCR protocols. MiXCR was run by TCRdb on the multiplex PCR reads, yielding one entry per CDR3 protein. The sample carries just over 200,000 distinct CDR3 sequences, 70% to 75% recorded once.

Sequencing used lung tumor tissue. The rearrangement uses TRBV11-2 and TRBJ2-1, with D tentatively TRBD1 or TRBD2 (5 bases each). The receptor was derived from a man in his sixties with non-small cell lung cancer. CDR3 residues: CASSLGASGYNEQFF. CDR3 DNA sequence: TGTGCCAGCAGCCTCGGGGCTAGTGGCTACAATGAGCAGTTCTTC.